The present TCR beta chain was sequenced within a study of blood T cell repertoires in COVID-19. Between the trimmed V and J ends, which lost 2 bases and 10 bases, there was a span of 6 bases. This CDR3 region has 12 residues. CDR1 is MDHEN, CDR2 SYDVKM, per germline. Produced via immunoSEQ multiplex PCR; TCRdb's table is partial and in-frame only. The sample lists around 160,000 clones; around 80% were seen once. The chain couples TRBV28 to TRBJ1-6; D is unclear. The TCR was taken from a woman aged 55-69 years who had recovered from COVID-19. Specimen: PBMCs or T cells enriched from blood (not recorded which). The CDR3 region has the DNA TGTGCCAGCAGTTTACTAGAGTCACCCCTCCACTTT. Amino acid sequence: CASSLLESPLHF.